A selection of T cell receptor beta chains follows, all from one sample in a study of CD8+ T cells in alopecia areata. Assay: immunoSEQ multiplex PCR; the TCRdb copy retains only in-frame clones and omits some. The data hold around 170,000 clones, with approximately 51% observed a single time. Sequenced material: CD8+ T cells sorted from blood, taken around week 54, from a patient treated with tofacitinib. The receptors originated from a human donor with alopecia areata. The CDR3 runs from the conserved cysteine through the conserved F or W. A D gene is named only where the DNA matches it firmly. Only some rows state a clone size, as once, few, many or a class for expanded clones.

J,D,V,length,size,CDR3,DNA
TRBJ2-7,-,TRBV4-1,15,few,CASSQQTASSYEQYF,TGCGCCAGCAGCCAGCAGACAGCTAGCTCCTACGAGCAGTACTTC
TRBJ2-1,TRBD2,TRBV29-1,15,few,CSVPGLAGEVGEQFF,TGCAGCGTACCGGGACTAGCGGGGGAGGTAGGCGAGCAGTTCTTC
TRBJ2-2,-,TRBV2,14,few,CASSGLLKTGELFF,TGTGCCAGCAGCGGGCTTTTGAAAACCGGGGAGCTGTTTTTT
TRBJ2-1,-,TRBV6-5,15,-,CASSRGTSGYNEQFF,TGTGCCAGCAGTCGGGGAACGTCGGGCTACAATGAGCAGTTCTTC
TRBJ2-1,TRBD2,TRBV11-2,16,-,CASSLIPSGGYNEQFF,TGTGCCAGCAGCTTAATCCCTAGCGGGGGTTACAATGAGCAGTTCTTC
TRBJ2-5,-,TRBV2,14,few,CASSEIGGEETQYF,TGTGCCAGCAGTGAGATTGGTGGGGAAGAGACCCAGTACTTC
TRBJ2-7,-,TRBV6-5,14,few,CASSTLTESYEQYF,TGTGCCAGCAGTACCCTGACAGAATCCTACGAGCAGTACTTC
TRBJ2-7,-,TRBV6-5,13,-,CASSLTGPYEQYF,TGTGCCAGCAGTCTGACGGGTCCCTACGAGCAGTACTTC
TRBJ1-1,TRBD1,TRBV5-6,15,-,CASSLQGARNTEAFF,TGTGCCAGCAGCTTACAGGGGGCTCGGAACACTGAAGCTTTCTTT
TRBJ1-2,-,TRBV7-6,12,-,CASSLGDYGYTF,TGTGCCAGCAGCTTAGGGGACTATGGCTACACCTTC
TRBJ2-6,-,TRBV5-1,13,-,CASRESGANVLTF,TGCGCCAGCCGGGAGTCCGGGGCCAACGTCCTGACTTTC
TRBJ1-5,TRBD1,TRBV23-1,17,-,CASSQLDRVDRNQPQHF,TGCGCCAGCAGTCAACTTGACAGGGTTGATCGCAATCAGCCCCAGCATTTT
TRBJ2-7,TRBD1,TRBV30,15,-,CAWSVPRDRGYEQYF,TGTGCCTGGAGTGTCCCCAGGGACAGGGGGTACGAGCAGTACTTC
TRBJ2-7,-,TRBV13,15,many,CASSLRPEGSYEQYF,TGTGCCAGCAGCTTACGTCCGGAGGGCTCCTACGAGCAGTACTTC
TRBJ1-1,-,TRBV15,16,-,CATSRGREGVNTEAFF,TGTGCCACCAGCAGAGGAAGGGAGGGGGTAAACACTGAAGCTTTCTTT
TRBJ2-5,-,TRBV21-1,15,-,CASSPRRDYQETQYF,TGTGCCAGCAGCCCTCGCCGGGACTACCAAGAGACCCAGTACTTC
TRBJ1-1,TRBD1,TRBV6-1,14,-,CASSEAVTGRGAFF,TGTGCCAGCAGTGAAGCTGTGACAGGGCGAGGAGCTTTCTTT